The 5 T cell receptor beta chains below come from one sample, sequenced in a study of shared clonotypes between healthy human individuals. Here immunoSEQ multiplex PCR was the method, and the copy in TCRdb shows in-frame clones only, minus some. The sample lists approximately 620,000 clones, almost 97% seen once, with less than 0.065% in the top ten. Sequencing input: naive CD4+ T cells sorted from blood. Subset here: CD45RA+ positively selected. The source is a woman aged 25-40 years in good health.

The rearrangement joins TRBV6-5 to TRBJ2-7, with 9 bases aligning to TRBD1. Germline lookup yields CDR1 MNHEY and CDR2 SVGAGI. V dropped 5 bases and J dropped 5; count of bases not matched to a gene: 7. The CDR3 sequence is 14 residues long. The CDR3 nucleotides are TGTGCCAGCAGTCCACCGGGGACAGGGCACGAGCAGTACTTC. Encoded protein: CASSPPGTGHEQYF.

The V gene is TRBV5-1, the J gene TRBJ2-7; D is undetermined. The length of the CDR3 is 13 residues. Germline assignment: CDR1 SGHRS and CDR2 YFSETQ. Trimming shortened V by 1 base and J by 3 bases, and 8 bases separated the two germline ends. The CDR3 loop reads CASSLQQSYEQYF. In DNA, the CDR3 is TGCGCCAGCAGCTTGCAACAGAGCTACGAGCAGTACTTC.

V gene TRBV10-1 combines with J gene TRBJ2-1, with D uncertain. The CDR3 is made up of 10 amino acids. The germline V and J ends were trimmed by 8 bases and 5 bases, with 4 bases remaining between them. The germline CDR1 and CDR2 sequences are WNHNN and SYGVQD (reference sequence). This CDR3 reads CASRDNEQFF. The CDR3 DNA reads as TGCGCCAGCCGGGACAATGAGCAGTTCTTC.

This CDR3 reads CASSVSGLHSGYTF. CDR3 sequence (DNA): TGTGCCAGCAGCGTATCGGGTCTCCACTCTGGCTACACCTTC. This chain connects TRBV9 to TRBJ1-2; D gene unclear. Trimming cost V 1 base and J 7 bases, with 14 bases left between them. CDR1 and CDR2 (germline): SGDLS, YYNGEE. The CDR3 is made up of 14 amino acids.

This rearrangement joins TRBV6-5 to TRBJ2-1; tentative D call: TRBD2 (5 bases). CDR3 size: 14 residues. Trimming took off 2 bases at V and 6 bases at J, with 11 bases between the two ends. In germline, CDR1 is MNHEY, CDR2 SVGAGI. The CDR3 is CASSYAAGFNEQFF. The CDR3 nucleotides are TGTGCCAGCAGTTACGCCGCGGGTTTCAATGAGCAGTTCTTC.